The 20 T cell receptor beta chains below all came from one sample that was sequenced in a study of T cells in Graves' hyperthyroidism and ophthalmopathy. Template material for amplifying TCR beta CDR3 regions consisted of RNA transcripts. An initial round of RT-PCR targeting the TCR CDR3 relied on the HTBI primer set. TCRdb called the multiplex PCR reads again in MiXCR, with one record for every CDR3 protein. The sample consists of roughly 840,000 distinct CDR3 sequences, 38% of them appearing once. Material for sequencing was blood. All receptors derive from a man between 18 and 29 years old with Graves' hyperthyroidism.

CDR3 protein: CAITRTGGDGYTF. The CDR3 nucleotides read TGTGCCATCACTAGGACAGGGGGCGATGGCTACACCTTC. V and J are TRBV10-3 and TRBJ1-2, with 11 nucleotides matching TRBD1. This CDR3 spans 13 amino acids. V was clipped by 7 bases and J by 6 bases; unmatched bases: 4. The germline CDR1 and CDR2 sequences are ENHRY and SYGVKD.

In this sample, this clonotype turned up many times. The rearrangement joins TRBV19 to TRBJ1-1, with 7 bases matching TRBD1. Trimming removed 9 bases from V and 0 bases from J; junction bases left unmatched: 4. Germline V gives CDR1 LNHDA, CDR2 SQIVND (reference sequence). The CDR3 contains 13 residues. The CDR3 reads CASSRGVNTEAFF. The CDR3 nucleotides read TGTGCCAGCAGCAGGGGGGTGAACACTGAAGCTTTCTTT.

CDR3 DNA sequence: TGTGCCAGCAGGCAGGGACGTAGCGGCGAGCAGTACTTC. Amino acid sequence: CASRQGRSGEQYF. V and J are TRBV6-5 and TRBJ2-7; possibly TRBD2 for D (6 bases). Germline CDR1 MNHEY, CDR2 SVGAGI. V lost 6 bases to trimming and J lost 6 bases, with 15 bases between them. The CDR3 sequence is 13 residues long.

Of note for this clonotype: A much larger clone differs from this one at a single base, so this may be a read error. V usage is TRBV9 and J usage is TRBJ2-5, with 8 positions matching TRBD2. Trimming took 4 bases from V and 5 from J; bases not matched to a gene: 10. The CDR3 covers 15 residues. Germline lookup yields CDR1 SGDLS and CDR2 YYNGEE. As DNA, the CDR3 is TGTGCCAGCAGCTTAGAGGGGACTAGATGGGAGACCCAGTACTTC. It encodes CASSLEGTRWETQYF.

The chain couples TRBV20-1 to TRBJ1-1; a weak D match, TRBD1 (5 bases). Trimming cost V 3 bases and J 5 bases, with 10 bases left between them. The V gene's germline CDR1 is DFQATT and CDR2 SNEGSKA (reference sequence). CDR3 length: 12 amino acids. CDR3 nucleotides: TGCAGTGCTAGTAGGGGATGGACTGAAGCTTTCTTT. It is translated as CSASRGWTEAFF.

This clonotype was recorded at least ten times. The junction departs from the called germline gene at one end, perhaps through a read error. The chain carries TRBV5-1 and TRBJ2-7; perhaps D is TRBD1 or TRBD2 (5 bases each). The germline CDR1 and CDR2 sequences are SGHRS and YFSETQ. This CDR3 is 14 amino acids long. For the CDR3, the DNA is TGTGCCAGCAGCTTGGGGCAGGGAGCCCACGAGCAGTACTTC. This gives the protein CASSLGQGAHEQYF.

This clonotype showed up many times. This rearrangement joins TRBV19 to TRBJ1-2; 7 bases map to TRBD1. Unmatched junction bases numbered 4, after V lost 5 bases and J lost 1 base. Per germline, CDR1 LNHDA and CDR2 SQIVND (reference sequence). This CDR3 is built from 14 residues. CDR3 amino acids: CASSPGQINYGYTF. CDR3 sequence (DNA): TGTGCCAGTAGTCCGGGACAGATTAACTATGGCTACACCTTC.

This sequence joins TRBV7-3 and TRBJ1-2; possibly TRBD1 for D (5 bases). There are 13 residues in the CDR3. CDR1 SGHTA and CDR2 FQGTGA come from the germline V gene. V lost 3 bases and J 10 bases, leaving 15 bases between the germline ends. CDR3 sequence reads: CASSLGGHEFYTF. Written as DNA, the CDR3 is TGTGCCAGCAGCTTGGGCGGACACGAGTTCTACACCTTC.

Many counts were recorded for this clonotype. The chain carries TRBV4-1 and TRBJ2-5; TRBD2 aligns across 12 bases. CDR1 is MGHRA, CDR2 YSYEKL, per germline. The CDR3 spans 17 residues. J was trimmed by 0 bases and V by 4 bases; bases with no gene match: 6. CDR3 amino acids: CASSLTGTSGYQETQYF. As DNA, the CDR3 is TGCGCCAGCAGCCTCACTGGGACTAGCGGGTACCAAGAGACCCAGTACTTC.

This clonotype has a count of ten or more. The chain combines TRBV5-1 with TRBJ1-1; D is undetermined. This CDR3 spans 14 amino acids. Germline CDR1 is SGHRS and CDR2 is YFSETQ. The germline V and J ends were trimmed by 2 bases and 0 bases, with 8 bases remaining between them. Here the CDR3 DNA reads TGCGCCAGCAGCTTACAGACCATGAACACTGAAGCTTTCTTT. This translates into CASSLQTMNTEAFF.

The chain is built from TRBV7-2 and TRBJ2-2, with 7 nucleotides matching TRBD2. The CDR3 covers 18 residues. The trim removed 5 bases at V and 4 bases at J, leaving 16 bases unmatched. CDR1 SGHTA and CDR2 FQGNSA come from the germline V gene. The CDR3 spells CASSPIPGLKITTGELFF. CDR3 coding DNA: TGTGCCAGCAGCCCGATACCGGGACTAAAGATTACCACCGGGGAGCTGTTTTTT.

This rearrangement joins TRBV12-3 or TRBV12-4 to TRBJ1-1, with unresolved D. The CDR3 loop spans 15 amino acids. Trimming removed 4 bases from V and 3 bases from J, with 15 bases in between. The CDR3 loop is CASSSPGRLDTEAFF. DNA for the CDR3: TGTGCCAGCAGTTCGCCGGGCAGGTTGGACACTGAAGCTTTCTTT.

In this sample, this clonotype turned up many times. The chain has TRBV29-1 and TRBJ1-1; tentative D call: TRBD1 (6 bases). The ends were cut back, 6 bases at V and 0 bases at J, with 23 bases in the middle. The V gene's germline CDR1 is SQVTM and CDR2 ANQGSEA. CDR3 length: 17 residues. CDR3 nucleotides: TGCAGCGTGAGGGGGTGGGGGCGAGAGGTTATGAACACTGAAGCTTTCTTT. The encoded protein is CSVRGWGREVMNTEAFF.

This chain joins TRBV5-1 and TRBJ1-1; weak D call: TRBD1 (5 bases). The CDR3 has 12 amino acids. Trimming took off 7 bases at V and 4 bases at J, with 11 bases between the two ends. Per the germline V gene, CDR1 is SGHRS and CDR2 is YFSETQ. The DNA of the CDR3 is TGCGCCAGCTGGGGGGTGAGCACTGAAGCTTTCTTT. This encodes CASWGVSTEAFF.

The chain uses TRBV4-1 and TRBJ2-7; 7 nucleotides align to TRBD1. Trimming at V came to 0 bases and at J to 3 bases, leaving 14 bases not matched to a gene. The CDR3 contains 18 residues. Germline CDR1 and CDR2: MGHRA and YSYEKL. This chain's CDR3 is CASSQERRFDRDIYEQYF. In DNA, the CDR3 is TGCGCCAGCAGCCAAGAAAGGAGGTTCGACAGGGACATCTACGAGCAGTACTTC.

In this sample, this clonotype turned up many times. This rearrangement joins TRBV20-1 to TRBJ2-2; D is uncertain. Germline V gene sequence: CDR1 DFQATT, CDR2 SNEGSKA (reference sequence). Trimming stripped 3 bases from V and 6 bases from J, with 5 bases between. CDR3 length equals 11 residues. The CDR3 loop reads CSASEAGELFF. The CDR3 bases are TGCAGTGCTAGTGAGGCCGGGGAGCTGTTTTTT.

The table lists this clonotype with many counts. The chain combines TRBV20-1 with TRBJ1-4, with unresolved D. The CDR3 is 12 amino acids. The germline CDR1 and CDR2 sequences are DFQATT and SNEGSKA (reference sequence). The V and J ends lost 4 bases and 7 bases respectively, with 10 bases between them. The chain's CDR3 is CSATTGSEKLFF. The CDR3, as DNA: TGCAGTGCTACCACGGGGAGTGAAAAACTGTTTTTT.

The chain has TRBV6-1 and TRBJ1-2; D unresolved. Germline V lookup: CDR1 MNHNS, CDR2 SASEGT. The CDR3 loop spans 14 amino acids. V lost 6 bases and J 7 bases, leaving 18 bases between the germline ends. Written as DNA, the CDR3 is TGTGCCAGCAGGCCCGGTACAGATTGGCTTGGCTACACCTTC. Translating it yields CASRPGTDWLGYTF.

The chain uses TRBV7-9 and TRBJ2-5, with D unclear. This CDR3 has 14 residues. Germline V gives CDR1 SEHNR, CDR2 FQNEAQ (reference sequence). Trimming removed 8 bases from V and 0 bases from J, with 13 bases in between. CDR3 protein: CASCHNWDQETQYF. For the CDR3, the DNA is TGTGCCAGCTGCCATAACTGGGACCAAGAGACCCAGTACTTC.

The sample holds a few counts of this clonotype. The rearrangement uses TRBV19 and TRBJ1-5, with 7 bases aligning to TRBD1. In germline, CDR1 is LNHDA, CDR2 SQIVND (reference sequence). V lost 4 bases, J lost 0 bases, and 9 bases stayed unmatched. This CDR3 comprises 17 residues. CDR3 sequence: CASSKVSGQFSNQPQHF. DNA for the CDR3: TGTGCCAGTAGTAAAGTCTCGGGACAGTTTAGCAATCAGCCCCAGCATTTT. The whole variable domain, remainder taken from reference TRBV19 and TRBJ1-5, is DGGITQSPKYLFRKEGQNVTLSCEQNLNHDAMYWYRQDPGQGLRLIYYSQIVNDFQKGDIAEGYSVSREKKESFPLTVTSAQKNPTAFYLCASSKVSGQFSNQPQHFGDGTRLSIL.